This paragraph covers one T cell receptor beta chain sequence. No antigen is known for it. Germline V CDR1 and CDR2: SGHTA, FQGNSA. The CDR3 spans 14 residues. Trimming at V came to 1 base and at J to 5 bases, leaving 2 bases not matched to a gene. This sample stems from a study of T-cell memory formation after mild COVID-19. Study as a whole: Clusters were largely donor specific.

TCR alpha and TCR beta cDNA libraries with sample barcodes and UMIs came from 5'RACE using constant-segment primers. MiXCR was run by TCRdb on the 5' RACE reads, yielding one entry per CDR3 protein. The data hold about 350,000 distinct CDR3 sequences, with roughly 13% observed a single time. Points from the study as a whole: Some clones that responded turned up in pre-infection memory, which suggests that cross-reactive memory joined in. Later expanders leaned toward CD4+, whereas clones contracting from day 15 to 85 were balanced CD4/CD8.

Sequencing was carried out using PBMCs or a T cell subset sorted from them (not recorded which). The receptor's source is a man younger than 35 who had mild COVID-19 (a few samples of this study predate the infection). Cell type and time point are not known. J is TRBJ2-4 and V is TRBV7-2, with TRBD2 matching 7 bases. For the CDR3, the DNA is TGTGCCAGCAGCTTAGGGGGGGGACAAAACATTCAGTACTTC. Translated: CASSLGGGQNIQYF.